A single sample is the source of the 17 T cell receptor beta chains below, sequenced in a study of human CD8 memory T cell subsets. Production of TCR beta libraries used UMI-labeled 5' RACE as the method. TCRdb reworked the 5' RACE reads into one entry per CDR3 protein, no DNA. This specimen shows 6,700 or so distinct CDR3 sequences; the ten leading clones hold about 18%. The term TPEX covered CCR7+ PD-1+ TIGIT+ early memory CD8+ T cells that had exhausted-like traits. Sample: CD8+ T cells from PBMCs. All receptors derive from a human donor in good health.

The V and J genes are TRBV7-7 and TRBJ2-2. Germline lookup yields CDR1 SSHAT and CDR2 FNYEAQ (reference sequence). The CDR3 runs 12 residues. The CDR3 here is CASGGTLGELFF.

V is TRBV12-3 or TRBV12-4 and J is TRBJ2-7; without DNA, the TCRdb call of TRBD1 cannot be checked. This CDR3 has 18 amino acids. The CDR3 region is CASSLIFTGTGGIYEQYF.

This clonotype is called medium-sized based on its frequency. This rearrangement joins TRBV14 to TRBJ2-2. The CDR3 is 13 residues long. The germline V gene has CDR1 SGHDN and CDR2 FVKESK. CDR3 residues: CASSQFKSGELFF.

The chain joins TRBV5-4 to TRBJ2-3; there is no DNA to check the TCRdb D call of TRBD2. This CDR3 contains 15 residues. CDR1 SGHNT and CDR2 YYREEE come from the germline V gene (reference sequence). Here the CDR3 reads CATRHSGGLTDTQYF.

The rearrangement links TRBV27 to TRBJ2-7; absent DNA, TCRdb's TRBD1 call cannot be checked. Germline-derived CDR1 and CDR2 are MNHEY and SMNVEV (reference sequence). The CDR3 consists of 15 residues. The CDR3 protein is CASSRQGPARVEQYF.

Its frequency marks this clonotype as medium-sized. The V gene is TRBV4-1, the J gene TRBJ2-1; TCRdb selects TRBD1, and the lack of DNA leaves this call unchecked. The CDR3 runs 13 residues. The germline CDR1 and CDR2 sequences are MGHRA and YSYEKL. The CDR3 loop is CASKSPQGSEQFF.

The chain uses TRBV7-2 and TRBJ1-6. This CDR3 is built from 15 residues. Germline V gene sequence: CDR1 SGHTA, CDR2 FQGNSA. This CDR3 is CASSLAWDLNSPLHF.

This clonotype is medium-sized by frequency. The chain links TRBV25-1 to TRBJ1-2; lacking DNA, the TRBD1 call made by TCRdb goes unchecked. This CDR3 is built from 18 residues. The germline gives CDR1 MGHDK, CDR2 SYGVNS. CDR3 sequence reads: CASSDGDRAATKSYGYTF.

V is TRBV27 and J is TRBJ2-5; TCRdb's D call, TRBD1, is unchecked because there is no DNA. In germline, CDR1 is MNHEY, CDR2 SMNVEV (reference sequence). CDR3 size: 14 residues. Here the CDR3 reads CASSSADSPLTQYF.

This chain uses TRBV7-8 with TRBJ2-7. This CDR3 region has 11 residues. CDR1 is SGHVS and CDR2 is FQNEAQ in the germline V gene. This CDR3 is CASSFGFEQYF.

CDR3 loop: CASSQRFTDAYEQYF. The V gene is TRBV3-1, the J gene TRBJ2-7. The CDR3 runs 15 residues. In germline, CDR1 is LGHDT, CDR2 YNNKEL (reference sequence).

This clonotype is classed as medium-sized (0.01 to 0.1%) by frequency. The rearrangement joins TRBV20-1 to TRBJ1-2; TCRdb gives TRBD1 as the D gene, but with no DNA this cannot be confirmed. CDR3 length: 15 amino acids. Looked up from germline, CDR1 is DFQATT and CDR2 is SNEGSKA (reference sequence). CDR3 region: CSAREFRQGAYGYTF.

This chain joins TRBV25-1 and TRBJ2-5; TCRdb names TRBD1, which stays unverified in the absence of DNA. Germline V gene lookup returns CDR1 MGHDK and CDR2 SYGVNS. The CDR3 length is 14 residues. The CDR3 spells CASSDRDIRETQYF.

CDR3 sequence: CASSDPGPRTDTQYF. The rearrangement uses TRBV28 and TRBJ2-3; TCRdb picks TRBD1, but there is no DNA to check that call. The germline gives CDR1 MDHEN, CDR2 SYDVKM. CDR3 length: 15 amino acids.

The J gene is TRBJ2-1, the V gene TRBV7-2. The germline CDR1 and CDR2 sequences are SGHTA and FQGNSA. This CDR3 is 12 amino acids long. CDR3: CASSSVNNEQFF.

Measured by frequency, this clonotype is medium-sized. The chain employs TRBV20-1 and TRBJ2-1; the TCRdb call, TRBD1, lacks DNA for checking. This CDR3 has 14 residues. Germline V gene lookup returns CDR1 DFQATT and CDR2 SNEGSKA (reference sequence). The CDR3 protein is CSGPSDRNYNEQFF.

The chain carries TRBV12-3 or TRBV12-4 and TRBJ2-1; TCRdb outputs TRBD2, but without DNA this stays unchecked. CDR3 length: 16 amino acids. The CDR3 sequence is CASSPPGTSWFNEQFF.